The clone carrying this T cell receptor (beta chain) was detected once. Germline V gene lookup returns CDR1 SGHAT and CDR2 FQNNGV. J was trimmed by 7 bases and V by 5 bases; bases with no gene match: 7. The CDR3 spans 14 residues. This specimen comes from a study of Ad26.COV2.S vaccination and SARS-CoV-2 variants. Study details: Dosing was one shot or two shots 56 days apart.

The method was immunoSEQ multiplex PCR; TCRdb's version includes in-frame clones alone and lacks a portion of them. The sample includes about 250,000 clones, about 89% of them seen just once. Treatment specified: around 19 received Ad26.COV2.S at low or high dose, single or two shots; five or six received placebo; per-sample allocation not given. At day 63 after the first vaccine or placebo injection, samples were drawn. This chain connects TRBV11-2 to TRBJ2-7; 11 bases fit TRBD1. The sequencing here drew on peripheral blood, taken in a trial of Ad26.COV2.S vaccine versus placebo. This receptor was identified in a person aged 18-60 years who received the Ad26.COV2.S COVID-19 vaccine or a placebo. The CDR3 here is CASSGGQGAGEQYF. CDR3 DNA sequence: TGTGCCAGCAGCGGAGGACAGGGGGCGGGTGAGCAGTACTTC.